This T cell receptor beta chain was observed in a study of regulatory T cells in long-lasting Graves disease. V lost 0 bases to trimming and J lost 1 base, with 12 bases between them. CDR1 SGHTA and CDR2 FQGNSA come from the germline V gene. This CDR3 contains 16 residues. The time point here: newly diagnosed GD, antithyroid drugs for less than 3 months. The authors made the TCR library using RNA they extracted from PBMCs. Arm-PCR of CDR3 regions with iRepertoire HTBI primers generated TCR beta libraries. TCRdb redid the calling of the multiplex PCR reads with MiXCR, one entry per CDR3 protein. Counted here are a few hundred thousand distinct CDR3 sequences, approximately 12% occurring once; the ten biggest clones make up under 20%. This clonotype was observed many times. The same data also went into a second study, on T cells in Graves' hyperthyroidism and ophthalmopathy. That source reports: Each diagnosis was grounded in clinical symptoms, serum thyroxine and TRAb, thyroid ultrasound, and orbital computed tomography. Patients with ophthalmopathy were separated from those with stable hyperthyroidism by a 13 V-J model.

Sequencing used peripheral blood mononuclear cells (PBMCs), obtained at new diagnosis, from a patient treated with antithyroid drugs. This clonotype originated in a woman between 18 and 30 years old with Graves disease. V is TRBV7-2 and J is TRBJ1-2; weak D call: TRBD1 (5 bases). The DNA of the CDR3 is TGTGCCAGCAGCTTAGCTTGGGGCTATGTTAACTATGGCTACACCTTC. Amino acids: CASSLAWGYVNYGYTF. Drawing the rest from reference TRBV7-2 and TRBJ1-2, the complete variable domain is GAGVSQSPSNKVTEKGKDVELRCDPISGHTALYWYRQSLGQGLEFLIYFQGNSAPDKSGLPSDRFSAERTGGSVSTLTIQRTQQEDSAVYLCASSLAWGYVNYGYTFGSGTRLTVV.